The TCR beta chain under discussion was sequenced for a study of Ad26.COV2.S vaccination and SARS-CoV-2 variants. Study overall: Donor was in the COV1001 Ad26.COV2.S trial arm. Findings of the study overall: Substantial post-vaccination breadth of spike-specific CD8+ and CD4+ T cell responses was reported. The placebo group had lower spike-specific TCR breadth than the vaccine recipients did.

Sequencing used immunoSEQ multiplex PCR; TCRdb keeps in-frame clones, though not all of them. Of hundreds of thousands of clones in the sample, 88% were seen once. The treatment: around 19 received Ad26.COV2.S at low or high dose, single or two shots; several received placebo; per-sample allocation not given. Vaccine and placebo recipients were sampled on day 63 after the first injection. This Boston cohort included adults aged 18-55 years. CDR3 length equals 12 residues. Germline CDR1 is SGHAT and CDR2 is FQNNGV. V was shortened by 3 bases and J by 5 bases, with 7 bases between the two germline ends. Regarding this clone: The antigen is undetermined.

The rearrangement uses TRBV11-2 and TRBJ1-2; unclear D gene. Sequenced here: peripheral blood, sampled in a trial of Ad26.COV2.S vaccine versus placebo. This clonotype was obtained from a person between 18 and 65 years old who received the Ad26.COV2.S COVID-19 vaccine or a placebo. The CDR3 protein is CASSFEAYGYTF. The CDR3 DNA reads TGTGCCAGCAGCTTTGAAGCTTATGGCTACACCTTC.